The present TCR beta chain was sequenced within a study of T cell responses to AZD1222 COVID-19 vaccine. Looking at the study overall: Second-dose intervals of approximately 4 or approximately 12 weeks were pooled.

Study conclusions and caveats: Among spike-specific TCRs, nearly half reportedly target unmutated variant regions.

Concerning this clone: Its antigen is undetermined.

The CDR3 runs 12 residues. Germline assignment: CDR1 MDHEN and CDR2 SYDVKM. Trimming shortened V by 3 bases and J by 6 bases, and 7 bases separated the two germline ends. Assay: immunoSEQ multiplex PCR; the TCRdb copy retains only in-frame clones and omits some. The data show 100,000 to 150,000 clones, with 89% seen just once and 3.5% to 4.5% held by the top ten. The chain combines TRBV28 with TRBJ2-3, with D uncertain. The starting material was peripheral blood, obtained on day 0 of AZD1222 vaccination. The TCR comes from an adult in good health. As DNA, the CDR3 is TGTGCCAGCAGTTTGGTTAGGGATACGCAGTATTTT. Translated, it gives CASSLVRDTQYF.